Presented here are 10 T cell receptor beta chains from one specimen sequenced in a study of long-term antiretroviral therapy in people with HIV. Assay version v3.0 of immunoSEQ was used, and it was run at survey level. The protocol was immunoSEQ multiplex PCR, while the TCRdb copy is restricted to in-frame clones and leaves out a portion. The sample includes 38,000 or so clones, over 75% of them seen just once. Sequences were derived from unsorted PBMCs, sampled 1.5 years after starting antiretroviral therapy. The receptors were gathered from a man between 18 and 35 years old with HIV.

The chain combines TRBV6-5 with TRBJ2-5; D possibly corresponds to TRBD2 (6 bases). Between the trimmed V and J ends, which lost 7 bases and 5 bases, there was a span of 14 bases. Germline CDR1 MNHEY, CDR2 SVGAGI. The CDR3 extends over 13 amino acids. The CDR3 DNA sequence: TGTGCCAGCACTAACTCGGGGAGGGAGACCCAGTACTTC. It is translated as CASTNSGRETQYF.

This clone was counted only a few times. This rearrangement joins TRBV5-1 to TRBJ2-7; TRBD2 might be the D (6 bases). From germline, CDR1 is SGHRS and CDR2 YFSETQ. V lost 3 bases and J lost 2, with 18 bases in between. CDR3 length equals 16 residues. CDR3 coding DNA: TGCGCCAGCAGCTCGGGACTCAAACCGACCACCTACGAGCAGTACTTC. This gives the protein CASSSGLKPTTYEQYF.

This clone came up a few times. The rearrangement links TRBV7-2 to TRBJ2-7; TRBD2 agrees at 11 bases. After removal of 5 bases from V and 2 bases from J, the junction contained 14 bases not matched to a gene. This CDR3 is built from 18 residues. The germline CDR1 and CDR2 sequences are SGHTA and FQGNSA. The CDR3 sequence: CASSPRGTSGPRPYEQYF. The CDR3 DNA follows: TGTGCCAGCAGCCCGAGAGGGACTAGCGGCCCCCGACCCTACGAGCAGTACTTC.

This clone was detected a few times. In DNA, the CDR3 is TGCAGCGTTGGGACAGGGGGAGGGCTACGTACTTTCTTT. Protein: CSVGTGGGLRTFF. The J gene is TRBJ1-1, the V gene TRBV29-1; 10 bases map to TRBD1. Per the germline V gene, CDR1 is SQVTM and CDR2 is ANQGSEA. The J segment lost 12 bases and the V segment lost 4 bases, leaving 11 bases of the junction unmatched. The length of the CDR3 is 13 residues.

This clone has just one count. The V gene is TRBV18, the J gene TRBJ2-2, with 10 bases matching TRBD1. The CDR3 is 17 residues long. Germline CDR1 reads KGHSH; CDR2 reads LQKENI. The J segment lost 4 bases and the V segment lost 3 bases, leaving 8 bases of the junction unmatched. The DNA of the CDR3 is TGTGCCAGCTCACCCCTGGGACAGGGGAGGATCACCGGGGAGCTGTTTTTT. Its protein is CASSPLGQGRITGELFF.

The gene calls are TRBV4-2 and TRBJ1-2; a weak D match, TRBD1 (5 bases). Germline V lookup: CDR1 LGHNA, CDR2 YNFKEQ. V shed 3 bases and J shed 4 bases, with 12 bases lying between them. The CDR3 extends over 14 amino acids. The CDR3 nucleotides read TGTGCCAGCAGCCAGGACGCTCAGGGCTATGGCTACACCTTC. Amino acids: CASSQDAQGYGYTF.

The V gene is TRBV28, the J gene TRBJ1-1; D perhaps matches TRBD1 (6 bases). Germline lookup yields CDR1 MDHEN and CDR2 SYDVKM. CDR3 length: 14 amino acids. Trimming shortened V by 7 bases and J by 0 bases, and 12 bases separated the two germline ends. CDR3 in DNA: TGTGCCAGCATCGTACAGGGTTTGAACACTGAAGCTTTCTTT. Translation gives CASIVQGLNTEAFF.

The chain recombines TRBV27 with TRBJ1-1, with 7 positions matching TRBD1. J was trimmed by 4 bases and V by 5 bases; bases with no gene match: 16. Germline V gives CDR1 MNHEY, CDR2 SMNVEV (reference sequence). The CDR3 covers 17 residues. CDR3 nucleotide sequence: TGTGCCAGCAGTATCCTCTCCGGAGGGGGCGCCGGCACTGAAGCTTTCTTT. Protein sequence: CASSILSGGGAGTEAFF.

This clone was observed once. As DNA, the CDR3 is TGCGCCAGCAGCTTCCTGGCGGGAGAGAAAGATACGCAGTATTTT. Translation gives CASSFLAGEKDTQYF. The gene calls are TRBV5-1 and TRBJ2-3, with 7 bases identical to TRBD2. V lost 2 bases and J lost 5; bases outside the gene matches: 8. This CDR3 comprises 15 residues. Germline V gene data show CDR1 as SGHRS and CDR2 as YFSETQ.

In nucleotides, the CDR3 is TGTGCCTACCACCGGGACAGGGCCAGCTCTGGGGCCAACGTCCTGACTTTC. Its protein product is CAYHRDRASSGANVLTF. The V and J genes are TRBV30 and TRBJ2-6; 9 bases line up with TRBD1. CDR1 is GTSNPN, CDR2 SVGIG, per germline (reference sequence). The CDR3 runs to 17 residues. Losses at the gene ends were 7 bases for V and 0 bases for J; bases not matched to a gene: 10.